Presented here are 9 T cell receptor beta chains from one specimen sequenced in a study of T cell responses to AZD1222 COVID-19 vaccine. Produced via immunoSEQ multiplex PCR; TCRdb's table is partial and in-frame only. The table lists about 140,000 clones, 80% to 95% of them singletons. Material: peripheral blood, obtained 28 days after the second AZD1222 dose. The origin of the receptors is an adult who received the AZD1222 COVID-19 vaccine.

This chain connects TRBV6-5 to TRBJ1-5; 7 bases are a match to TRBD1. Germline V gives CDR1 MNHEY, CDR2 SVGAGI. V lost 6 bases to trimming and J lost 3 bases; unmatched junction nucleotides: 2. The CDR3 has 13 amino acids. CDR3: CASSGTVNQPQHF. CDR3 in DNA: TGTGCCAGCAGCGGGACAGTCAATCAGCCCCAGCATTTT.

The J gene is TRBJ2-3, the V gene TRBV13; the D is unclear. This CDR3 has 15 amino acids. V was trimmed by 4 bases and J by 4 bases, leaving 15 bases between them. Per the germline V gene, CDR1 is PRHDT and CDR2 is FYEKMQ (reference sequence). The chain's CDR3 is CASSSNVLYADTQYF. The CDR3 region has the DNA TGTGCCAGCAGCTCAAACGTCCTTTACGCAGATACGCAGTATTTT.

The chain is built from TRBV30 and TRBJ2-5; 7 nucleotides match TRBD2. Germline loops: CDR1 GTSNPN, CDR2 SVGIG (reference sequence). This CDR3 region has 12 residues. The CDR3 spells CAGRGNGETQYF. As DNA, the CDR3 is TGTGCTGGGCGGGGGAACGGGGAGACCCAGTACTTC. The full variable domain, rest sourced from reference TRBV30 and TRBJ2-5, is SQTIHQWPATLVQPVGSPLSLECTVEGTSNPNLYWYRQAAGRGLQLLFYSVGIGQISSEVPQNLSASRPQDRQFILSSKKLLLSDSGFYLCAGRGNGETQYFGPGTRLLVL.

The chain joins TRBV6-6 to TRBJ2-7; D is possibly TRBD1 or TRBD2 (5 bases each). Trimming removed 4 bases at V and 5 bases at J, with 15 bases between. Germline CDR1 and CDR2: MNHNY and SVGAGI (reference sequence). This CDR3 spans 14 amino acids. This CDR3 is CASSFPGSPDEQYF. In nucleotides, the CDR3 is TGTGCCAGCAGTTTTCCAGGGAGTCCAGACGAGCAGTACTTC.

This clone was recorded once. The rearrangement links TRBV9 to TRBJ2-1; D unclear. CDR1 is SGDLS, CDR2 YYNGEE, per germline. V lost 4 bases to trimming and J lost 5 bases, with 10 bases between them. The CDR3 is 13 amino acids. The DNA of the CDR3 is TGTGCCAGCAGCCAACCTATCCACAATGAGCAGTTCTTC. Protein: CASSQPIHNEQFF.

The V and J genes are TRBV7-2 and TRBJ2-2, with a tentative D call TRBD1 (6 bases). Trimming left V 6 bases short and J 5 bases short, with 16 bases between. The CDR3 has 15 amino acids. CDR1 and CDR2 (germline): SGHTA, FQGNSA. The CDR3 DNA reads TGTGCCAGCAGGCCCCCTACCACAGGGACCGGGGAGCTGTTTTTT. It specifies CASRPPTTGTGELFF. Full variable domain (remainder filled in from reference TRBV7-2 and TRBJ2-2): GAGVSQSPSNKVTEKGKDVELRCDPISGHTALYWYRQSLGQGLEFLIYFQGNSAPDKSGLPSDRFSAERTGGSVSTLTIQRTQQEDSAVYLCASRPPTTGTGELFFGEGSRLTVL.

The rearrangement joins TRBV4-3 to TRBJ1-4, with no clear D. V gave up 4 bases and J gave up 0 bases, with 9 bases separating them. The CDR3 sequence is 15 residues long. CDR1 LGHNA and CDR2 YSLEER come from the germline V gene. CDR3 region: CASSLGQSTNEKLFF. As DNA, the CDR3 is TGCGCCAGCAGCCTTGGGCAGTCAACTAATGAAAAACTGTTTTTT.

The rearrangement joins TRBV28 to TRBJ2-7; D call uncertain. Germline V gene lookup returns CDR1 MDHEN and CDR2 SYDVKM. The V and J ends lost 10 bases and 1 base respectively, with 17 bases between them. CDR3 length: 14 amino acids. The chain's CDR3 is CAIIGGRPSYEQYF. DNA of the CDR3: TGTGCCATCATAGGCGGCCGTCCTTCCTACGAGCAGTACTTC.

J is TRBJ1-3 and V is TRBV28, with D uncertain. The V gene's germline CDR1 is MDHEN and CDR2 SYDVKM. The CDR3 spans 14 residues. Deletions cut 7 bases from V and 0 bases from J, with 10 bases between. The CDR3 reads CASTPESSGNTIYF. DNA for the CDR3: TGTGCCAGCACCCCGGAAAGCTCTGGAAACACCATATATTTT.